This passage covers 5 T cell receptor beta chains from one sample sequenced in a study of blood T cell repertoires in COVID-19. Sequencing was performed with immunoSEQ multiplex PCR; in TCRdb, only in-frame clones are kept and a portion is missing. Of hundreds of thousands of clones in the sample, approximately 90% were seen once. The sample comprised PBMCs or T cells enriched from blood (not recorded which). These receptors were collected from a young woman who had recovered from COVID-19.

This sequence joins TRBV7-6 and TRBJ1-1, with D maybe TRBD1 (6 bases). CDR3 length: 16 residues. The germline V gene encodes CDR1 SGHVS and CDR2 FNYEAQ. V was clipped by 2 bases and J by 5 bases, with 18 bases between them. For the CDR3, the DNA is TGTGCCAGCAGCTTAAGGTTGCAGGGGAGAGGGACTGAAGCTTTCTTT. Protein sequence: CASSLRLQGRGTEAFF.

In this sample, this clone turned up a few times. The chain employs TRBV4-3 and TRBJ1-2; 8 nucleotides match TRBD1. The CDR3 has 19 amino acids. V lost 0 bases to trimming and J lost 4 bases; unmatched junction nucleotides: 16. From germline, CDR1 is LGHNA and CDR2 YSLEER. The CDR3 DNA reads as TGCGCCAGCAGCCAAGATCAAGCCGGTAAGACGACAGGGGCCTATGGCTACACCTTC. It codes for CASSQDQAGKTTGAYGYTF.

V usage is TRBV30 and J usage is TRBJ1-2; D possibly corresponds to TRBD1 (5 bases). CDR1 is GTSNPN and CDR2 is SVGIG in the germline V gene (reference sequence). Trimming took off 0 bases at V and 1 base at J, with 12 bases between the two ends. The CDR3 is made up of 15 amino acids. As DNA, the CDR3 is TGTGCCTGGAGTGTGGAAGGGGCCATTAACTATGGCTACACCTTC. It translates to CAWSVEGAINYGYTF.

J is TRBJ2-2 and V is TRBV11-3; 12 bases align to TRBD2. V shed 5 bases and J 3 bases; nucleotides not matched to a gene: 4. The germline V gene encodes CDR1 SGHNT and CDR2 YENEEA. The CDR3 length is 16 residues. The CDR3 nucleotides read TGTGCCAGCAGCCCCCGGACTAGCGGGGACACCGGGGAGCTGTTTTTT. It encodes CASSPRTSGDTGELFF. The full variable domain, rest sourced from reference TRBV11-3 and TRBJ2-2, is EAGVVQSPRYKIIEKKQPVAFWCNPISGHNTLYWYLQNLGQGPELLIRYENEEAVDDSQLPKDRFSAERLKGVDSTLKIQPAELGDSAVYLCASSPRTSGDTGELFFGEGSRLTVL.

This sequence joins TRBV19 and TRBJ1-3, with D hard to call. The CDR3 consists of 14 residues. CDR1 and CDR2 (germline): LNHDA, SQIVND (reference sequence). Trimming pared 3 bases from V and 0 bases from J, leaving 6 bases between. For the CDR3, the DNA is TGTGCCAGTAGTATCACAGCCTCTGGAAACACCATATATTTT. This gives the protein CASSITASGNTIYF. The full variable domain, completed using reference TRBV19 and TRBJ1-3, is DGGITQSPKYLFRKEGQNVTLSCEQNLNHDAMYWYRQDPGQGLRLIYYSQIVNDFQKGDIAEGYSVSREKKESFPLTVTSAQKNPTAFYLCASSITASGNTIYFGEGSWLTVV.